This TCR beta chain stems from a study of blood T cell repertoires in COVID-19. The CDR3 loop spans 12 amino acids. V was clipped by 6 bases and J by 4 bases; unmatched bases: 2. CDR1 and CDR2 from the germline V gene are SQVTM and ANQGSEA. Sequencing used immunoSEQ multiplex PCR; TCRdb keeps in-frame clones, though not all of them. The sample records approximately 250,000 clones, 80% to 85% being singletons. V usage is TRBV29-1 and J usage is TRBJ1-2, with 10 bases that match TRBD1. The sample taken for sequencing was peripheral blood. This clonotype originated in a woman aged 40 to 55 who had recovered from COVID-19. The CDR3 spells CSVRTGGYGYTF. The CDR3 DNA follows: TGCAGCGTCAGGACAGGGGGCTATGGCTACACCTTC.